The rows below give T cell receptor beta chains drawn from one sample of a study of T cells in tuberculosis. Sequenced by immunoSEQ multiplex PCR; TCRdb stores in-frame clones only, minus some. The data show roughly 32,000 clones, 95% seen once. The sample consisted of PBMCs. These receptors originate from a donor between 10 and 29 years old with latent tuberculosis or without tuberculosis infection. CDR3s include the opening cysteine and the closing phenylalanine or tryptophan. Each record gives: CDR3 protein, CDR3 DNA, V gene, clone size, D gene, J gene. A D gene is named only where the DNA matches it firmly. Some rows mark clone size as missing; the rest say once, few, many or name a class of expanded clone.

cdr3_aa: CASSEFGSGSAETQYF; cdr3_nt: TGCGCCAGCAGTGAGTTTGGTAGCGGGAGTGCAGAGACCCAGTACTTC; v_call: TRBV10-1; clone_size: -; d_call: TRBD2; j_call: TRBJ2-5
cdr3_aa: CASSAQTGNTEAFF; cdr3_nt: TGTGCCAGCAGCGCCCAGACAGGGAACACTGAAGCTTTCTTT; v_call: TRBV9; clone_size: -; d_call: -; j_call: TRBJ1-1
cdr3_aa: CASSLGHGVSDTQYF; cdr3_nt: TGTGCCAGCAGCTTAGGCCACGGGGTATCAGATACGCAGTATTTT; v_call: TRBV13; clone_size: -; d_call: -; j_call: TRBJ2-3
cdr3_aa: CSSRAGGRETQYF; cdr3_nt: TGCAGCTCTCGTGCTGGCGGGAGGGAGACCCAGTACTTC; v_call: TRBV29-1; clone_size: once; d_call: TRBD2; j_call: TRBJ2-5
cdr3_aa: CASSISNTGELFF; cdr3_nt: TGTGCCAGCAGCATATCGAACACCGGGGAGCTGTTTTTT; v_call: TRBV7-3; clone_size: -; d_call: -; j_call: TRBJ2-2
cdr3_aa: CASSVLGNSPLHF; cdr3_nt: TGTGCCAGCAGCGTTCTCGGTAATTCACCCCTCCACTTT; v_call: TRBV9; clone_size: -; d_call: -; j_call: TRBJ1-6
cdr3_aa: CVQMAGGADTQYF; cdr3_nt: TGTGTTCAGATGGCCGGGGGGGCAGATACGCAGTATTTT; v_call: TRBV27; clone_size: -; d_call: TRBD2; j_call: TRBJ2-3
cdr3_aa: CASSPTKPGLAGEETQYF; cdr3_nt: TGCGCCAGCAGCCCCACCAAACCGGGACTAGCGGGAGAAGAGACCCAGTACTTC; v_call: TRBV5-1; clone_size: -; d_call: TRBD2; j_call: TRBJ2-5
cdr3_aa: CASSLTGTSEGGELFF; cdr3_nt: TGTGCCAGCAGCTTAACTGGGACTAGCGAGGGCGGGGAGCTGTTTTTT; v_call: TRBV7-3; clone_size: -; d_call: TRBD2; j_call: TRBJ2-2
cdr3_aa: CASSVGTGGSRVVRQYF; cdr3_nt: TGTGCCAGCAGTGTTGGGACAGGGGGCTCCCGAGTGGTTAGGCAGTACTTC; v_call: TRBV6-1; clone_size: -; d_call: TRBD1; j_call: TRBJ2-7
cdr3_aa: CASSGSGDEQFF; cdr3_nt: TGTGCCAGCAGCGGCTCAGGGGATGAGCAGTTCTTC; v_call: TRBV5-6; clone_size: -; d_call: -; j_call: TRBJ2-1
cdr3_aa: CAISDVGNWADTQYF; cdr3_nt: TGTGCCATCAGTGATGTGGGCAATTGGGCAGATACGCAGTATTTT; v_call: TRBV10-3; clone_size: -; d_call: -; j_call: TRBJ2-3
cdr3_aa: CASSLGQGQQYF; cdr3_nt: TGTGCCAGCAGCCTCGGACAGGGGCAGCAGTACTTC; v_call: TRBV5-4; clone_size: -; d_call: TRBD1; j_call: TRBJ2-7
cdr3_aa: CASSGKKTSCYEQYF; cdr3_nt: TGTGCCAGCAGTGGGAAAAAGACTAGCTGCTACGAGCAGTACTTC; v_call: TRBV6-4; clone_size: -; d_call: TRBD2; j_call: TRBJ2-7
cdr3_aa: CSVDGSSGRGAFF; cdr3_nt: TGCAGCGTTGACGGCTCTTCGGGCAGGGGAGCTTTCTTT; v_call: TRBV29-1; clone_size: -; d_call: -; j_call: TRBJ1-1
cdr3_aa: CASSQGNRAQETQYF; cdr3_nt: TGCGCCAGCAGCCAAGGAAACAGGGCCCAAGAGACCCAGTACTTC; v_call: TRBV4-3; clone_size: -; d_call: -; j_call: TRBJ2-5
cdr3_aa: CASSRGGDSSYEQYF; cdr3_nt: TGTGCCAGTAGTAGAGGGGGAGACTCCTCCTACGAGCAGTACTTC; v_call: TRBV19; clone_size: -; d_call: -; j_call: TRBJ2-7
cdr3_aa: CASSPPSLAGGLDYSYNEQFF; cdr3_nt: TGTGCCAGCAGCCCTCCCTCCCTAGCGGGAGGCCTAGACTACTCCTACAATGAGCAGTTCTTC; v_call: TRBV4-2; clone_size: -; d_call: TRBD2; j_call: TRBJ2-1
cdr3_aa: CASSSRYDRGWDYGYTF; cdr3_nt: TGTGCCAGCAGCTCCCGCTACGACAGGGGGTGGGACTATGGCTACACCTTC; v_call: TRBV5-4; clone_size: -; d_call: TRBD1; j_call: TRBJ1-2
cdr3_aa: CASSLFQVRYTF; cdr3_nt: TGTGCCAGCAGCTTGTTTCAGGTTCGCTACACCTTC; v_call: TRBV5-6; clone_size: -; d_call: -; j_call: TRBJ1-2
cdr3_aa: CATSRGLAGGGSGETQYF; cdr3_nt: TGTGCCACCAGCAGAGGACTAGCGGGGGGGGGCTCGGGAGAGACCCAGTACTTC; v_call: TRBV15; clone_size: -; d_call: TRBD2; j_call: TRBJ2-5
cdr3_aa: CASSLGQVYGYTF; cdr3_nt: TGCGCCAGCAGCTTGGGACAGGTCTATGGCTACACCTTC; v_call: TRBV5-1; clone_size: -; d_call: -; j_call: TRBJ1-2
cdr3_aa: CASSLAGGETQYF; cdr3_nt: TGTGCCAGCAGCTTGGCGGGAGGGGAGACCCAGTACTTC; v_call: TRBV7-2; clone_size: -; d_call: TRBD2; j_call: TRBJ2-5
cdr3_aa: CASSIDRGNYGYTF; cdr3_nt: TGTGCCAGCAGTATTGACAGGGGAAACTATGGCTACACCTTC; v_call: TRBV6-5; clone_size: -; d_call: TRBD1; j_call: TRBJ1-2
cdr3_aa: CASTRDRGNEKLFF; cdr3_nt: TGTGCCAGCACCAGGGACAGAGGAAATGAAAAACTGTTTTTT; v_call: TRBV6-5; clone_size: -; d_call: TRBD1; j_call: TRBJ1-4
cdr3_aa: CASSLAQGARAFF; cdr3_nt: TGTGCCAGCAGCTTAGCACAGGGGGCGCGAGCTTTCTTT; v_call: TRBV7-6; clone_size: -; d_call: TRBD1; j_call: TRBJ1-1
cdr3_aa: CASSFPSGGYGYTF; cdr3_nt: TGTGCCAGCAGCTTCCCCTCGGGGGGTTATGGCTACACCTTC; v_call: TRBV11-2; clone_size: -; d_call: -; j_call: TRBJ1-2
cdr3_aa: CASSLDRSNSPLHF; cdr3_nt: TGTGCCAGCAGCCTGGACAGATCGAATTCACCCCTCCACTTT; v_call: TRBV6-6; clone_size: -; d_call: -; j_call: TRBJ1-6
cdr3_aa: CASSQVLEKLFF; cdr3_nt: TGCGCCAGCAGCCAAGTTTTAGAAAAACTGTTTTTT; v_call: TRBV4-1; clone_size: -; d_call: -; j_call: TRBJ1-4
cdr3_aa: CASSQGPEQFF; cdr3_nt: TGTGCCAGCAGCCAGGGCCCCGAGCAGTTCTTC; v_call: TRBV7-6; clone_size: -; d_call: -; j_call: TRBJ2-1
cdr3_aa: CASSRTQGVDQPQHF; cdr3_nt: TGTGCCAGCAGTCGGACACAGGGAGTGGATCAGCCCCAGCATTTT; v_call: TRBV27; clone_size: -; d_call: -; j_call: TRBJ1-5
cdr3_aa: CASSLYTAEAFF; cdr3_nt: TGTGCCAGCAGCTTGTATACAGCTGAAGCTTTCTTT; v_call: TRBV5-6; clone_size: once; d_call: -; j_call: TRBJ1-1
cdr3_aa: CASSQASGGNTGELFF; cdr3_nt: TGTGCCAGCAGCCAAGCTAGCGGGGGTAACACCGGGGAGCTGTTTTTT; v_call: TRBV4-2; clone_size: -; d_call: TRBD2; j_call: TRBJ2-2
cdr3_aa: CASSLSSGQGEGGYTF; cdr3_nt: TGTGCCAGCAGCTTATCATCGGGACAGGGAGAGGGTGGCTACACCTTC; v_call: TRBV7-9; clone_size: -; d_call: TRBD1; j_call: TRBJ1-2
cdr3_aa: CASSRQDSTDTQYF; cdr3_nt: TGTGCCAGCAGCCGACAGGATAGCACAGATACGCAGTATTTT; v_call: TRBV27; clone_size: -; d_call: -; j_call: TRBJ2-3
cdr3_aa: CASSKGTAPYEQYF; cdr3_nt: TGTGCCAGCAGTAAGGGGACAGCCCCCTACGAGCAGTACTTC; v_call: TRBV25-1; clone_size: -; d_call: TRBD1; j_call: TRBJ2-7
cdr3_aa: CARGGEGNEQFF; cdr3_nt: TGTGCCAGGGGTGGAGAGGGCAATGAGCAGTTCTTC; v_call: TRBV6-5; clone_size: -; d_call: -; j_call: TRBJ2-1
cdr3_aa: CASRLVRSDEQFF; cdr3_nt: TGTGCCAGCAGACTAGTTAGATCCGATGAGCAGTTCTTC; v_call: TRBV27; clone_size: -; d_call: -; j_call: TRBJ2-1
cdr3_aa: CASSPRTGSNQPQHF; cdr3_nt: TGTGCCAGCTCACCGCGGACAGGGAGCAATCAGCCCCAGCATTTT; v_call: TRBV18; clone_size: -; d_call: TRBD1; j_call: TRBJ1-5